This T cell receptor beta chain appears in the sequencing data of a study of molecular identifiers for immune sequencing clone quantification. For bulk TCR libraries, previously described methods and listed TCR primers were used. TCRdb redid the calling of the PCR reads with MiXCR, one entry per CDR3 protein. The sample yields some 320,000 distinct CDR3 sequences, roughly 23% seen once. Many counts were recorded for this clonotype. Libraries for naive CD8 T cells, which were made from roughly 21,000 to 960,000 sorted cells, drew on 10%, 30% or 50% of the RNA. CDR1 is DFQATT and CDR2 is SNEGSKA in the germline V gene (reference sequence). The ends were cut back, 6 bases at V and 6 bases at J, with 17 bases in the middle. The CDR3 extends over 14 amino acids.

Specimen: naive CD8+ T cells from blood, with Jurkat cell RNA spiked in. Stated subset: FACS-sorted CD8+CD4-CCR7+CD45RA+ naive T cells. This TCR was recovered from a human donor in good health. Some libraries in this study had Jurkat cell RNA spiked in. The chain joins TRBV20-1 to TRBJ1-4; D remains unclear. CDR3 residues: CSAREPPGYEKLFF. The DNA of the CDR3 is TGCAGTGCCCGGGAGCCCCCGGGGTATGAAAAACTGTTTTTT.